The 11 T cell receptor beta chains below come from one sample, sequenced in a study of blood T cell repertoires in COVID-19. Only in-frame clones appear in the TCRdb table, and some are missing; sequencing was by immunoSEQ multiplex PCR. The sample includes hundreds of thousands of clones, about 90% of them seen just once. The sample taken for sequencing was peripheral blood. The receptors shown here come from a man younger than 35 with COVID-19, enrolled during active disease.

There are a few counts of this clone. The chain combines TRBV3-1 (or the pseudogene TRBV3-2) with TRBJ1-1; D gene uncertain. Germline CDR1 and CDR2: LGHDT and YNNKEL (reference sequence). The CDR3 runs 15 residues. V lost 4 bases, J lost 1 base, and 13 bases lay in between. CDR3 nucleotide sequence: TGTGCCAGCAGCCCTTTGGGCAGTAAGAACACTGAAGCTTTCTTT. Protein: CASSPLGSKNTEAFF.

The gene calls are TRBV12-5 and TRBJ1-1; TRBD1 matches at 10 bases. The trim removed 7 bases at V and 6 bases at J, leaving 5 bases unmatched. CDR1 and CDR2 (germline): LGHNT, FRNRAP. This CDR3 is 13 amino acids long. CDR3 nucleotide sequence: TGTGCTAGTGAGACAGGGGGCAGGGCTGAAGCTTTCTTT. The encoded protein is CASETGGRAEAFF.

The chain joins TRBV18 to TRBJ1-5; the D is unclear. Germline lookup yields CDR1 KGHSH and CDR2 LQKENI. Trimming removed 4 bases at V and 2 bases at J, with 6 bases between. The CDR3 is made up of 13 amino acids. The CDR3 sequence: CASSLSGNQPQHF. The CDR3, as DNA: TGTGCCAGCTCACTATCCGGCAATCAGCCCCAGCATTTT.

This chain uses TRBV29-1 with TRBJ2-1, with 12 bases identical to TRBD2. CDR1 is SQVTM, CDR2 ANQGSEA, per germline. J was trimmed by 4 bases and V by 6 bases; bases with no gene match: 7. This CDR3 contains 15 residues. Here the CDR3 DNA reads TGCAGCGTCCCTAGACTAGCGGGAGTTTACAATGAGCAGTTCTTC. Its translation is CSVPRLAGVYNEQFF.

The chain employs TRBV7-2 and TRBJ2-7, with D possibly being TRBD1 (5 bases). Trimming removed 0 bases at V and 2 bases at J, with 11 bases between. The CDR3 has 15 residues. The germline V gene has CDR1 SGHTA and CDR2 FQGNSA. CDR3 nucleotide sequence: TGTGCCAGCAGCTTAGCATCAGGGCTGGCCTACGAGCAGTACTTC. It is translated as CASSLASGLAYEQYF.

V is TRBV12-3 or TRBV12-4 and J is TRBJ1-1; tentatively, D is TRBD1 (6 bases). The CDR3 sequence is 12 residues long. V lost 6 bases to trimming and J lost 11 bases, with 16 bases between them. In DNA, the CDR3 is TGTGCCAGCAGCCAACAGGGTTCGATGGCTTTCTTT. Protein sequence: CASSQQGSMAFF.

V is TRBV4-2 and J is TRBJ1-4; 10 positions agree with TRBD1. Germline values: CDR1 LGHNA, CDR2 YNFKEQ. The CDR3 contains 16 residues. The trim removed 0 bases at V and 6 bases at J, leaving 4 bases unmatched. CDR3 coding DNA: TGTGCCAGCAGCCAAGACGCGGGGACAGGGGATGAAAAACTGTTTTTT. As protein: CASSQDAGTGDEKLFF.

Worth noting for this clone: In the same sample, other DNA sequences code for this CDR3. This chain's CDR3 is CASSLGQGGQPQHF. As DNA, the CDR3 is TGTGCCAGCAGCTTGGGACAGGGAGGTCAGCCCCAGCATTTT. V is TRBV5-5 and J is TRBJ1-5; 7 bases are a match to TRBD1. The CDR3 extends over 14 amino acids. Germline-derived CDR1 and CDR2 are SGHKS and YYEKEE (reference sequence). Unmatched junction bases numbered 3, after V lost 0 bases and J lost 6 bases.

The V gene is TRBV27, the J gene TRBJ1-1; 7 nucleotides agree with TRBD1. J was trimmed by 4 bases and V by 5 bases; bases with no gene match: 7. The CDR3 spans 14 residues. Germline V lookup: CDR1 MNHEY, CDR2 SMNVEV (reference sequence). The CDR3 DNA sequence: TGTGCCAGCAGTCCACAGGGGTGGACCACTGAAGCTTTCTTT. Translated: CASSPQGWTTEAFF.

In this sample, this clone turned up once. The chain combines TRBV20-1 with TRBJ2-7; D gene unclear. This CDR3 comprises 11 residues. With 5 bases removed from V and 2 bases from J, the gap between germline ends came to 7 bases. Germline values: CDR1 DFQATT, CDR2 SNEGSKA (reference sequence). The CDR3 DNA follows: TGCAGTGCTGGGCTCGCCTACGAGCAGTACTTC. Amino acid sequence: CSAGLAYEQYF.

J is TRBJ1-1 and V is TRBV2; no reliable D call. The CDR3 sequence is 13 residues long. From germline, CDR1 is SNHLY and CDR2 FYNNEI. Trimming stripped 6 bases from V and 1 base from J, with 9 bases between. The CDR3 DNA reads as TGTGCCAGCAGGGGAGAGGCGAACACTGAAGCTTTCTTT. This translates into CASRGEANTEAFF.